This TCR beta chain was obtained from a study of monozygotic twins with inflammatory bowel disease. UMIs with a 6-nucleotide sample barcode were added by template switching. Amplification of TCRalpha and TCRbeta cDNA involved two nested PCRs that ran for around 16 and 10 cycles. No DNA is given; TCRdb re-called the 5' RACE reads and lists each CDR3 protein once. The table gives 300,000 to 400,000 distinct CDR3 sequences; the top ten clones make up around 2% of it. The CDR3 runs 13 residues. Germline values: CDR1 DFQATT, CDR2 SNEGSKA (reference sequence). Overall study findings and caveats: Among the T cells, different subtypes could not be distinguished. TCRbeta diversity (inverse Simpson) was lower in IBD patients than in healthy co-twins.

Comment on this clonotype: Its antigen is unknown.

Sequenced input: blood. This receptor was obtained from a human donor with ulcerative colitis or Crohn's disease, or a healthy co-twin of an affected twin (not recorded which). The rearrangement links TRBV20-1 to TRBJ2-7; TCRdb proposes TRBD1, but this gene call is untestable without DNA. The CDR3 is CSSSAGGYYEQYF.